The 5 T cell receptor beta chains below all came from one sample that was sequenced in a study of post-analysis software for immune sequencing data. Study results and limitations: Included in a set of a few TRBV segments more frequent in patients than controls were TRBV5-6, TRBV5-1 and TRBV20-1.

These TCRs' antigens remain unknown. TCR beta cDNA libraries included unique molecular identifiers. MiXCR was run by TCRdb on the PCR reads, yielding one entry per CDR3 protein. Of 180,000 or so distinct CDR3 sequences listed, over 25% are singletons. Sequencing was performed on blood. These receptors were collected from a girl aged 2-17 years with multiple sclerosis.

Ten or more counts support this clonotype. J is TRBJ2-1 and V is TRBV24-1; 8 bases fit TRBD1. With 4 bases clipped from V and 5 bases from J, the junction kept 6 bases outside the gene matches. The CDR3 is 15 residues long. Germline V CDR1 and CDR2: KGHDR, SFDVKD. This CDR3 reads CATSDPGQGDNEQFF. CDR3 sequence (DNA): TGTGCCACCAGTGACCCTGGACAGGGTGACAATGAGCAGTTCTTC.

The V and J genes are TRBV30 and TRBJ1-2, with 8 bases that match TRBD1. The length of the CDR3 is 14 residues. CDR1 is GTSNPN and CDR2 is SVGIG in the germline V gene (reference sequence). As DNA, the CDR3 is TGTGCTCGTCTGGGGACAGGTGTAAACTATGGCTACACCTTC. It encodes CARLGTGVNYGYTF.

In the case of this clonotype: Given a much more abundant clone one base away, this may be a read error. The rearrangement joins TRBV6-1 to TRBJ1-2; perhaps TRBD1 as D (5 bases). CDR1 is MNHNS, CDR2 SASEGT, per germline. V shed 5 bases and J shed 7 bases, with 14 bases lying between them. The CDR3 length is 13 residues. CDR3 sequence (DNA): TGTGCCAGCAGTCTGAGAGGGGAGGGTGGCTACACCTTC. The encoded protein is CASSLRGEGGYTF.

The chain couples TRBV7-3 to TRBJ2-7; no clear D gene. Deletions cut 5 bases from V and 7 bases from J, with 15 bases between. The germline V gene encodes CDR1 SGHTA and CDR2 FQGTGA. The CDR3 has 13 residues. As DNA, the CDR3 is TGTGCCAGCAGCCTAGGACCATACAATGAGCAGTACTTC. It is translated as CASSLGPYNEQYF.

The chain is built from TRBV27 and TRBJ1-2; D might be TRBD1 (5 bases). Trimming shortened V by 2 bases and J by 8 bases, and 21 bases separated the two germline ends. The germline gives CDR1 MNHEY, CDR2 SMNVEV (reference sequence). This CDR3 has 16 amino acids. CDR3 sequence reads: CASSLHFSRGERGYTF. CDR3 nucleotide sequence: TGTGCCAGCAGTTTACATTTTTCGAGGGGCGAGAGAGGCTACACCTTC.